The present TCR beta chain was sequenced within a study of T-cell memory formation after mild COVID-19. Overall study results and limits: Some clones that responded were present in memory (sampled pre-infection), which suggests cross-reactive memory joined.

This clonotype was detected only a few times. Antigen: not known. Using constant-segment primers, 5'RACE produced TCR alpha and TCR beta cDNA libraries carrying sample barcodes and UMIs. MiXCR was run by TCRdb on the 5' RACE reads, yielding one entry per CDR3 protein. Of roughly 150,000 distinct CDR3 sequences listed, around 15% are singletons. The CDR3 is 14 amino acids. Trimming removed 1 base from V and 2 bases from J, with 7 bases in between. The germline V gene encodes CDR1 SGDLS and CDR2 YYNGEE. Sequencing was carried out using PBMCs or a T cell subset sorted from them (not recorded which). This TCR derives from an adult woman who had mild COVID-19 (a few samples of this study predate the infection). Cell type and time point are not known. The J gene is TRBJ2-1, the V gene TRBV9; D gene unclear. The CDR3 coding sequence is TGTGCCAGCAGCGTAAGCTCGGCCTACAATGAGCAGTTCTTC. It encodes CASSVSSAYNEQFF.